This is a list of T cell receptor beta chains from one sample in a study of T cell changes during pregnancy in multiple sclerosis. Assay: immunoSEQ multiplex PCR; the TCRdb copy retains only in-frame clones and omits some. The table has about 67,000 clones, 75% to 95% seen once. Sequencing was performed on peripheral blood, taken in the first trimester of pregnancy. These TCRs come from a female donor with multiple sclerosis, enrolled in a pregnancy study. Both conserved end residues are part of each CDR3. The order of the fields is D gene, clone size, J gene, V gene, CDR3 DNA, CDR3 protein. D genes are given only for firm matches. Only some rows state a clone size, as once, few, many or a class for expanded clones.

D gene: .
clone size: .
J gene: TRBJ2-5
V gene: TRBV12-1
CDR3 DNA: TGTGCCAGCAGGCCACCCTGGACAGGGTGGAAGCGGGAGACCCAGTACTTC
CDR3 protein: CASRPPWTGWKRETQYF

D gene: TRBD2
clone size: .
J gene: TRBJ2-5
V gene: TRBV18
CDR3 DNA: TGTGCCAGCTCGCCTAGCGGGAGTAGTGAGACCCAGTACTTC
CDR3 protein: CASSPSGSSETQYF

D gene: TRBD1
clone size: .
J gene: TRBJ1-2
V gene: TRBV30
CDR3 DNA: TGTGCCTGGGTCCCTGACAGGGGCCACTATGGCTACACCTTC
CDR3 protein: CAWVPDRGHYGYTF

D gene: TRBD2
clone size: .
J gene: TRBJ2-1
V gene: TRBV5-1
CDR3 DNA: TGCGCCAGCAGCCCTGGGACTAGCGTTTCAATAGATGAGCAGTTCTTC
CDR3 protein: CASSPGTSVSIDEQFF

D gene: .
clone size: .
J gene: TRBJ1-5
V gene: TRBV19
CDR3 DNA: TGTGCCAGTAGTGAGGGTGGCGGGGGCAATCAGCCCCAGCATTTT
CDR3 protein: CASSEGGGGNQPQHF

D gene: .
clone size: .
J gene: TRBJ1-2
V gene: TRBV11-2
CDR3 DNA: TGTGCCAGCAGCTTAGACCCCAGGGGCGGGTATGGCTACACCTTC
CDR3 protein: CASSLDPRGGYGYTF

D gene: .
clone size: .
J gene: TRBJ1-2
V gene: TRBV7-8
CDR3 DNA: TGTGCCAGCAGCTTAGTTTCAGAGGCGGGCCGTTATGGCTACACCTTC
CDR3 protein: CASSLVSEAGRYGYTF

D gene: .
clone size: .
J gene: TRBJ2-3
V gene: TRBV5-6
CDR3 DNA: TGTGCCAGCAGCTTGGGGACTATCACAGATACGCAGTATTTT
CDR3 protein: CASSLGTITDTQYF

D gene: .
clone size: .
J gene: TRBJ2-2
V gene: TRBV6-5
CDR3 DNA: TGTGCCAGCAGCTTCAGGGTTACCGGGGAGCTGTTTTTT
CDR3 protein: CASSFRVTGELFF

D gene: .
clone size: .
J gene: TRBJ1-2
V gene: TRBV5-4
CDR3 DNA: TGTGCCAGCAGCTTACAGGGCCGACAGAATGGCTACACCTTC
CDR3 protein: CASSLQGRQNGYTF

D gene: .
clone size: .
J gene: TRBJ1-2
V gene: TRBV20-1
CDR3 DNA: TGCAGTGCTTATGGCAGCGATGGCTACACCTTC
CDR3 protein: CSAYGSDGYTF

D gene: TRBD1
clone size: .
J gene: TRBJ2-1
V gene: TRBV15
CDR3 DNA: TGTGCCACCAGCAGAGGAGACAGGGGAGGACATGAGCAGTTCTTC
CDR3 protein: CATSRGDRGGHEQFF

D gene: .
clone size: .
J gene: TRBJ1-1
V gene: TRBV4-1
CDR3 DNA: TGCGCCAGCAGCCAAGAGAGGGTGGGCACTGAAGCTTTCTTT
CDR3 protein: CASSQERVGTEAFF

D gene: TRBD1
clone size: .
J gene: TRBJ2-3
V gene: TRBV11-3
CDR3 DNA: TGTGCCAGCAGCTTAGGGGACAGGAGCACAGATACGCAGTATTTT
CDR3 protein: CASSLGDRSTDTQYF

D gene: TRBD1
clone size: .
J gene: TRBJ1-2
V gene: TRBV11-2
CDR3 DNA: TGTGCCAGCAGCTTAGGGCAGGGGGCGATTTACTATGGCTACACCTTC
CDR3 protein: CASSLGQGAIYYGYTF

D gene: .
clone size: .
J gene: TRBJ1-3
V gene: TRBV10-3
CDR3 DNA: TGTGCCATCAGAGATTCGGACACTGGAAACACCATATATTTT
CDR3 protein: CAIRDSDTGNTIYF

D gene: .
clone size: .
J gene: TRBJ1-2
V gene: TRBV9
CDR3 DNA: TGTGCCAGCAGCGCTCCCGGGATAGGAGATAACTATGGCTACACCTTC
CDR3 protein: CASSAPGIGDNYGYTF

D gene: TRBD2
clone size: .
J gene: TRBJ2-5
V gene: TRBV7-7
CDR3 DNA: TGTGCCAGCAGCTTAGCGGGACTAGGGGAGACCCAGTACTTC
CDR3 protein: CASSLAGLGETQYF

D gene: TRBD2
clone size: .
J gene: TRBJ2-2
V gene: TRBV30
CDR3 DNA: TGTGCCTGGAGTCCCCCCGGCGGGAGGGGGAACACCGGGGAGCTGTTTTTT
CDR3 protein: CAWSPPGGRGNTGELFF

D gene: .
clone size: .
J gene: TRBJ1-2
V gene: TRBV5-1
CDR3 DNA: TGCGCCAGCAGCGCAACAGGGACTAACTATGGCTACACCTTC
CDR3 protein: CASSATGTNYGYTF

D gene: .
clone size: .
J gene: TRBJ2-1
V gene: TRBV10-3
CDR3 DNA: TGTGCCATAGGGAAGGGACTCTCAAACAATGAGCAGTTCTTC
CDR3 protein: CAIGKGLSNNEQFF

D gene: TRBD2
clone size: once
J gene: TRBJ2-5
V gene: TRBV18
CDR3 DNA: TGTGCCAGCTCACCCGGACTAGCGGGAGGCGGGGAGACCCAGTACTTC
CDR3 protein: CASSPGLAGGGETQYF

D gene: TRBD2
clone size: .
J gene: TRBJ2-3
V gene: TRBV9
CDR3 DNA: TGTGCCAGCAGCGTAGTGAGTAGCGGGGGCGGAATGGATACGCAGTATTTT
CDR3 protein: CASSVVSSGGGMDTQYF

D gene: TRBD1
clone size: .
J gene: TRBJ2-5
V gene: TRBV25-1
CDR3 DNA: TGTGCCAGCAGTGGGGGCAGGGGGCGGCAAGAGACCCAGTACTTC
CDR3 protein: CASSGGRGRQETQYF

D gene: TRBD2
clone size: .
J gene: TRBJ2-7
V gene: TRBV6-6
CDR3 DNA: TGTGCCAGCAGCGCCGGGAGGCTAGCGTTCGACGAGCAGTACTTC
CDR3 protein: CASSAGRLAFDEQYF

D gene: TRBD1
clone size: .
J gene: TRBJ2-6
V gene: TRBV7-2
CDR3 DNA: TGTGCCAGCAGCCCCCAGACAGGGCGCTCTGGGGCCAACGTCCTGACTTTC
CDR3 protein: CASSPQTGRSGANVLTF

D gene: .
clone size: .
J gene: TRBJ2-7
V gene: TRBV9
CDR3 DNA: TGTGCCAGCAGTCAAGCTAGCTCAATGGGCTACGAGCAGTACTTC
CDR3 protein: CASSQASSMGYEQYF

D gene: TRBD1
clone size: many
J gene: TRBJ1-5
V gene: TRBV4-2
CDR3 DNA: TGTGCCAGCAGCCAAACGACAGGGTCGGCTCAGCCCCAGCATTTT
CDR3 protein: CASSQTTGSAQPQHF

D gene: TRBD2
clone size: .
J gene: TRBJ2-1
V gene: TRBV4-1
CDR3 DNA: TGCGCCAGCAGCCAAGATCGGGGACTAGCGGCTCTCCGATTCTTC
CDR3 protein: CASSQDRGLAALRFF

D gene: .
clone size: .
J gene: TRBJ2-1
V gene: TRBV2
CDR3 DNA: TGTGCCAGCAGTGATCGTAGCTCCTACAATGAGCAGTTCTTC
CDR3 protein: CASSDRSSYNEQFF

D gene: TRBD2
clone size: .
J gene: TRBJ2-7
V gene: TRBV30
CDR3 DNA: TGTGCCTGGACCCCCAGCGACGGGGGGACGACCTACGAGCAGTACTTC
CDR3 protein: CAWTPSDGGTTYEQYF